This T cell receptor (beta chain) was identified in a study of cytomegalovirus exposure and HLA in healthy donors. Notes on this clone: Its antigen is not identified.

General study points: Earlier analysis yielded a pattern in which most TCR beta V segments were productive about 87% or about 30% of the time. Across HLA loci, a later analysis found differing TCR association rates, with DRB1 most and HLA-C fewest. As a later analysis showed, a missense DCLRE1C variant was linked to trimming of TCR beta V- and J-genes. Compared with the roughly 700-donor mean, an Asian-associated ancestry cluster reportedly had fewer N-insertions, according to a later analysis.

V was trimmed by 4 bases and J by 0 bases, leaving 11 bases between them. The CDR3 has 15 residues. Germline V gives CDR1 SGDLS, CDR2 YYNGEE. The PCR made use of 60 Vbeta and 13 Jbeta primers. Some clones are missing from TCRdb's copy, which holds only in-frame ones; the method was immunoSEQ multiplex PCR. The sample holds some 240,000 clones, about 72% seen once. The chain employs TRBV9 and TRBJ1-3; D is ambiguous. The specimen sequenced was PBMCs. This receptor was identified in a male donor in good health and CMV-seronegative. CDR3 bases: TGTGCCAGCAGCCCTGGGCTGGTCTCTGGAAACACCATATATTTT. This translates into CASSPGLVSGNTIYF.